The T cell receptor beta chain described here comes from a study of blood T cell repertoires in COVID-19 (dated by TCRdb to 2019 to 2021). A note on the overall study: Samples from collaborators originated in the United States, Italy and Spain and spanned both the acute and convalescent phases of COVID-19. The prospective study material was composed of cDNA or gDNA derived from T cells, B-cell-depleted T cells, or PBMCs. The dataset comprised deeply sampled blood TCRbeta repertoires from subjects exposed to, actively infected with, or recovered from COVID-19. A freely available public database, intended as a resource for researchers studying the immune response to SARS-CoV-2, is where the repertoires were released. Samples came from the ongoing ImmuneRACE study (first 160 participants) plus 1,254 subjects from 6 global collaborators. Nearly every sample came with metadata listing a de-identified subject ID, COVID-19 status, age in years and sex. Where HLA class I and class II types were available, the types were taken from metadata supplied by the sample provider, not from assay-based typing.

TCRbeta CDR3 regions were amplified from genomic DNA using the immunoSEQ Assay, a bias-controlled multiplex PCR. In the paper's pipeline: The number of nucleated cells in each sample was estimated by amplification of reference gene primers within the assay. Sequence reads were collapsed and filtered to measure the absolute abundance of every unique TCRbeta CDR3 rearrangement. For each sample, productive Simpson clonality was calculated by taking the square root of Simpson's diversity index across productive rearrangements. TCRdb's version of the immuneACCESS table is confined to in-frame rearrangements and falls short of the full clone set. An unresolved V gene accounts for under half of the shortfall where checked; the remainder is of unknown origin. That table supplies the V and J calls and clone size; D and trimming were determined from the DNA. The sample has 60,000 or so clones on record, 65% to 85% of them singletons. The ten largest make up about 6% of the sample.

Sequences SGDLS (CDR1) and YYNGEE (CDR2) are obtained from the germline V gene. V is clipped by 0 bases and J by 0 bases, and the sequence between their germline boundaries is 7 bases long. The CDR3 goes from the cysteine to the phenylalanine over 15 residues. Only the CDR3 part of the read is kept: 45 bases, read in frame from the first base. The collaborating institutions used their own protocols to collect whole blood in K2EDTA tubes. For TCRbeta analysis, collaborators shipped samples as frozen whole blood, isolated PBMCs, or DNA extracted from either of those sample types. Details on this clone: Its antigen specificity is not known. Base quality data are lacking; no much larger clone is found one base away.

Results and caveats for the whole study, not just this receptor: How much clinical and demographic metadata was included differed by source and by participant, and the metadata was provided uncurated.

The TCR sequence derives from a woman aged 50 to 60 with active or convalescent COVID-19. The chain is made from TRBV9 and TRBJ2-1, and TRBD2 may be the D gene, going by 5 matching bases. The source material was peripheral blood. The sequence in DNA is TGTGCCAGCAGCGTAGGAGGGTTCTCCTACAATGAGCAGTTCTTC. Its product reads: CASSVGGFSYNEQFF.